This T cell receptor (beta chain) is drawn from a study of T-cell reconstitution after alpha-beta-depleted transplantation in children (dated by TCRdb to the mid-2010s). For context, the study as a whole: Using TCR repertoire profiling, the study quantitatively followed how T-cell immune reconstitution unfolded in children after TCRalphabeta/CD19-depleted allogeneic hematopoietic cell transplantation.

The treatment or condition label here, explained by the study, means: allogeneic hematopoietic cell transplantation with graft depleted of TCRalphabeta T cells and CD19 B cells. Transplant recipients were children who received TCRalphabeta/CD19-depleted allogeneic hematopoietic cell grafts. Study-wide conclusions, independent of this receptor: The frequencies of hyperexpanded clones fell over the following months, and after one year, T-cell counts and TCRbeta diversity were mostly attributed to newly produced T cells. Apparently early alphabetaT-cell count recovery about two months after transplant reportedly relied on only several hundred rapidly expanded clones derived from non-depleted graft cells. In some patients, the high TCRbeta diversity seen at day 60 was put down to recipient T cells and intrathymic progenitors that had survived conditioning.

This clonotype has at least ten counts. Its binding antigen is unknown. Base qualities are not at hand, and no much larger clone is one base apart. Library generation was performed with PCR. TCRdb names Illumina HiSeq 2500 as the instrument used. TCR library preparation used molecular barcoding, with unique molecular identifiers applied to normalize quantification of the TCRbeta repertoire. The raw public data were reprocessed by TCRdb itself: fastp quality trimming at Q25, MiXCR clonotype calling, in-frame beta chains only. Each record represents a unique CDR3 protein, reported with the most common genes and DNA among its rows. The sample contains fewer than 150,000 distinct CDR3 sequences, more than 20% of them found a single time. The ten largest clones represent 10% to 13% of the sample. From cysteine to phenylalanine, the CDR3 is 15 amino acids long. This entry keeps only the CDR3 DNA: 45 bases, framed from base 1. The V end loses 5 bases and the J end loses 2 bases, and a stretch of 13 bases separates them. Reading the germline V gene gives CDR1 SGHDN and CDR2 FVKESK.

The sequence joins TRBV14 to TRBJ1-5; there is no confident call for the D gene. The clonotype was recovered from a male patient between 2 and 10 years old who had a stem cell transplant for chronic granulomatous disease, so the T cells may come from the graft donor. The sample here was PBMCs, mostly from graft donor cells, taken 180 days after TCRalphabeta/CD19-depleted stem cell transplant. The nucleotide sequence reads TGTGCCAGCAGCAGAAAAGGAACAGGCAATCAGCCCCAGCATTTT. Translated, this gives CASSRKGTGNQPQHF.